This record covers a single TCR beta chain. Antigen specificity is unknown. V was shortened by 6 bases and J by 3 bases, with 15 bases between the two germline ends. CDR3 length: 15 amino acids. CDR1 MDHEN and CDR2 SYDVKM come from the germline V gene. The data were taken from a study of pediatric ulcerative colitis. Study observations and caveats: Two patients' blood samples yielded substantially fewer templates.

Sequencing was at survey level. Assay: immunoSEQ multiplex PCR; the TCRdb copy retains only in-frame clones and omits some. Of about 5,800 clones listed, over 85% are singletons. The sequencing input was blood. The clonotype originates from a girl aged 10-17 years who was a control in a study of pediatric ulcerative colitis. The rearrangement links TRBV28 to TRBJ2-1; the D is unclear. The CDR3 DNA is TGTGCCAGCAGGCCCTACGTTTCGCGCTACAATGAGCAGTTCTTC. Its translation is CASRPYVSRYNEQFF.